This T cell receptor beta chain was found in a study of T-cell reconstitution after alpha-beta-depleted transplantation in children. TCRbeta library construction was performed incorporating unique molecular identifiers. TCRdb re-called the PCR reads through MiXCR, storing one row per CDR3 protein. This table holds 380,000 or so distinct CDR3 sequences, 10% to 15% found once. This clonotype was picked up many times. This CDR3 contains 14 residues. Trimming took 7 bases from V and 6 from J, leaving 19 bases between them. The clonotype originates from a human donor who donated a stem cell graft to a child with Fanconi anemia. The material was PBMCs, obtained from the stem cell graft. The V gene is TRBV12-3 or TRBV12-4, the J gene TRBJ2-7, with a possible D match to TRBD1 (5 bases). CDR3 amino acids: CASKLMMGPGEQYF. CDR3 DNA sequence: TGTGCCAGCAAACTGATGATGGGGCCGGGCGAGCAGTACTTC.